The T cell receptor (beta chain) under discussion was sequenced for a study of regulatory T cells in long-lasting Graves disease. The CDR3 loop spans 17 amino acids. The ends lost 3 bases at V and 2 bases at J; junction bases unmatched: 9. CDR1 and CDR2 (germline): LGHDT, YNNKEL (reference sequence). At least ten counts were recorded for this clonotype. Time point described: newly diagnosed GD, antithyroid drugs for less than 3 months. The authors made the TCR library using RNA they extracted from PBMCs. Assembly of TCR beta libraries relied on iRepertoire HTBI primers together with Arm-PCR of CDR3 regions. TCRdb passed the multiplex PCR reads through MiXCR, listing each CDR3 protein once. The sample shows 410,000 or so distinct CDR3 sequences, more than 12% of them seen only once. These sequences were also reported in another study, on T cells in Graves' hyperthyroidism and ophthalmopathy.

V and J are TRBV3-1 and TRBJ2-3; 9 bases line up with TRBD2. This specimen was peripheral blood mononuclear cells (PBMCs), taken at new diagnosis, from a patient treated with antithyroid drugs. This receptor was obtained from a woman in her thirties with Graves disease. The chain's CDR3 is CASSQVAGERYTDTQYF. CDR3 DNA: TGTGCCAGCAGCCAGGTAGCGGGAGAAAGGTACACAGATACGCAGTATTTT.